The 16 T cell receptor beta chains in this list originate from one sample, sequenced in a study of T cell changes during pregnancy in multiple sclerosis. The data were produced by immunoSEQ multiplex PCR, yet TCRdb's version contains in-frame clones alone and is incomplete. The sample consists of under 45,000 clones, around 92% of them appearing once. The source material was CD4+ T cells from peripheral blood mononuclear cells, sampled after pregnancy. The receptors come from a female donor with multiple sclerosis, enrolled in a pregnancy study.

The chain links TRBV30 to TRBJ1-2; no definite D call. This CDR3 contains 13 residues. The germline V gene has CDR1 GTSNPN and CDR2 SVGIG (reference sequence). Deletions cut 3 bases from V and 8 bases from J, with 16 bases between. The DNA for the CDR3 is TGTGCCTGGAGCCCCCAATGGGAGGGCGGCTACACCTTC. The encoded protein is CAWSPQWEGGYTF.

The chain links TRBV11-2 to TRBJ2-3, with a weak D call TRBD2 (6 bases). With 2 bases removed from V and 6 bases from J, the gap between germline ends came to 18 bases. This CDR3 comprises 16 residues. The V gene's germline CDR1 is SGHAT and CDR2 FQNNGV. CDR3 sequence reads: CASSLPFGSSGDTQYF. For the CDR3, the DNA is TGTGCCAGCAGCTTACCCTTTGGGAGTAGCGGCGATACGCAGTATTTT.

The chain couples TRBV5-4 to TRBJ1-1; TRBD1 matches 7 bases. Trimming removed 4 bases from V and 4 bases from J; junction bases left unmatched: 10. The CDR3 is 15 residues long. From germline, CDR1 is SGHNT and CDR2 YYREEE (reference sequence). In DNA, the CDR3 is TGTGCCAGCAGCCGTGGGGCAGGGGGGAGCACTGAAGCTTTCTTT. It translates to CASSRGAGGSTEAFF.

The chain employs TRBV4-1 and TRBJ1-1, with D possibly being TRBD1 (5 bases). In germline, CDR1 is MGHRA, CDR2 YSYEKL. The CDR3 runs to 12 residues. V lost 3 bases to trimming and J lost 10 bases, with 12 bases between them. DNA of the CDR3: TGCGCCAGCAGCCAGGAAGGGGTAGCAGCTTTCTTT. This gives the protein CASSQEGVAAFF.

The J gene is TRBJ1-5, the V gene TRBV27; possibly TRBD1 for D (6 bases). Germline V gene lookup returns CDR1 MNHEY and CDR2 SMNVEV (reference sequence). This CDR3 comprises 14 residues. The V end lost 7 bases, the J end lost 6 bases, and 16 bases lay between the germline ends. CDR3 DNA: TGTGCCAGCAAGACCACAGGGCCGGGTCAGCCCCAGCATTTT. This translates into CASKTTGPGQPQHF.

The chain couples TRBV19 to TRBJ1-5; weak D call: TRBD1 (5 bases). The germline V gene has CDR1 LNHDA and CDR2 SQIVND (reference sequence). V shed 7 bases and J shed 4 bases, with 17 bases lying between them. The CDR3 extends over 15 amino acids. DNA for the CDR3: TGTGCCAGTAAGAAGTATGACAGCTTAAATCAGCCCCAGCATTTT. Its protein is CASKKYDSLNQPQHF.

This clone has just a few counts. The genes are TRBV7-6 and TRBJ2-5; TRBD1 might be the D (6 bases). V gave up 1 base and J gave up 5 bases, with 14 bases separating them. Per germline, CDR1 SGHVS and CDR2 FNYEAQ. The length of the CDR3 is 15 residues. The CDR3 here is CASSLVPSQGETQYF. DNA for the CDR3: TGTGCCAGCAGCTTAGTTCCTAGCCAGGGGGAGACCCAGTACTTC.

This rearrangement joins TRBV5-1 to TRBJ1-5, with D perhaps matching TRBD1 (6 bases). Germline loops: CDR1 SGHRS, CDR2 YFSETQ. The ends were cut back, 4 bases at V and 5 bases at J, with 16 bases in the middle. This CDR3 region has 15 residues. CDR3 sequence reads: CASSIGTGRDQPQHF. Written as DNA, the CDR3 is TGCGCCAGCAGCATAGGTACAGGGAGGGATCAGCCCCAGCATTTT.

V usage is TRBV9 and J usage is TRBJ2-1, with 9 bases lining up with TRBD2. CDR1 is SGDLS and CDR2 is YYNGEE in the germline V gene. The CDR3 is 16 residues long. The V and J ends lost 2 bases and 2 bases, in that order; junction bases with no gene match: 5. CDR3 residues: CASSVPGTSPYNEQFF. CDR3 in DNA: TGTGCCAGCAGCGTCCCCGGGACTAGCCCCTACAATGAGCAGTTCTTC. Filled out from reference TRBV9 and TRBJ2-1, the complete variable domain reads DSGVTQTPKHLITATGQRVTLRCSPRSGDLSVYWYQQSLDQGLQFLIQYYNGEERAKGNILERFSAQQFPDLHSELNLSSLELGDSALYFCASSVPGTSPYNEQFFGPGTRLTVL.

The CDR3 DNA sequence: TGTGCCAGCAAACCCGTTGACAGAGGATTCTCAGATACGCAGTATTTT. It codes for CASKPVDRGFSDTQYF. This chain uses TRBV27 with TRBJ2-3, with TRBD1 as a possible D gene (5 bases). The CDR3 is 16 residues long. In germline, CDR1 is MNHEY, CDR2 SMNVEV (reference sequence). Trimming took 7 bases from V and 4 from J, leaving 21 bases between them.

This clone has just a few counts. The V and J genes are TRBV14 and TRBJ2-7, with 9 bases fitting TRBD1. After removal of 2 bases from V and 2 bases from J, the junction contained 10 bases not matched to a gene. The CDR3 contains 17 residues. Germline lookup yields CDR1 SGHDN and CDR2 FVKESK. In nucleotides, the CDR3 is TGTGCCAGCAGCCAATTAATACCGGGACAGGGTGCCTACGAGCAGTACTTC. Its protein product is CASSQLIPGQGAYEQYF.

V gene TRBV5-1 combines with J gene TRBJ1-6, with TRBD1 as a possible D gene (5 bases). V lost 0 bases and J lost 9, with 13 bases in between. The CDR3 covers 15 residues. CDR1 is SGHRS, CDR2 YFSETQ, per germline. The CDR3 loop is CASSLAMTELSPLHF. In DNA, the CDR3 is TGCGCCAGCAGCTTGGCGATGACAGAACTTTCACCCCTCCACTTT. Using reference TRBV5-1 and TRBJ1-6 for the parts outside the CDR3, the full variable domain is KAGVTQTPRYLIKTRGQQVTLSCSPISGHRSVSWYQQTPGQGLQFLFEYFSETQRNKGNFPGRFSGRQFSNSRSEMNVSTLELGDSALYLCASSLAMTELSPLHFGNGTRLTVT.

The chain combines TRBV18 with TRBJ2-2; D is perhaps TRBD1 (5 bases). Looked up from germline, CDR1 is KGHSH and CDR2 is LQKENI. V lost 3 bases, J lost 6 bases, and 8 bases lay in between. The CDR3 length is 13 residues. This chain's CDR3 is CASSPRVAGELFF. The DNA of the CDR3 is TGTGCCAGCTCACCCAGGGTTGCCGGGGAGCTGTTTTTT.

This rearrangement joins TRBV11-3 to TRBJ2-1, with a weak D call TRBD2 (6 bases). This CDR3 spans 15 amino acids. Trimming took 5 bases from V and 4 from J, leaving 15 bases between them. Germline assignment: CDR1 SGHNT and CDR2 YENEEA. In DNA form, the CDR3 reads TGTGCCAGCAGCCCACGGGGAGGCCTTTACAATGAGCAGTTCTTC. Translation gives CASSPRGGLYNEQFF.

This chain joins TRBV19 and TRBJ2-7; 7 nucleotides align to TRBD2. V gave up 4 bases and J gave up 5 bases; unmatched junction bases: 5. CDR1 and CDR2 from the germline V gene are LNHDA and SQIVND (reference sequence). This CDR3 is built from 13 residues. CDR3 bases: TGTGCCAGTAGTAGTACCGGGACTAACGAGCAGTACTTC. It codes for CASSSTGTNEQYF. The full variable domain, rest sourced from reference TRBV19 and TRBJ2-7, is DGGITQSPKYLFRKEGQNVTLSCEQNLNHDAMYWYRQDPGQGLRLIYYSQIVNDFQKGDIAEGYSVSREKKESFPLTVTSAQKNPTAFYLCASSSTGTNEQYFGPGTRLTVT.

The rearrangement uses TRBV27 and TRBJ2-3; 9 nucleotides align to TRBD1. Germline CDR1 is MNHEY and CDR2 is SMNVEV (reference sequence). This CDR3 has 14 amino acids. J gave up 6 bases and V 5 bases, and 6 bases lay outside the gene matches. The CDR3 region is CASSIRDRADTQYF. CDR3 bases: TGTGCCAGCAGTATCCGGGACAGGGCGGATACGCAGTATTTT.